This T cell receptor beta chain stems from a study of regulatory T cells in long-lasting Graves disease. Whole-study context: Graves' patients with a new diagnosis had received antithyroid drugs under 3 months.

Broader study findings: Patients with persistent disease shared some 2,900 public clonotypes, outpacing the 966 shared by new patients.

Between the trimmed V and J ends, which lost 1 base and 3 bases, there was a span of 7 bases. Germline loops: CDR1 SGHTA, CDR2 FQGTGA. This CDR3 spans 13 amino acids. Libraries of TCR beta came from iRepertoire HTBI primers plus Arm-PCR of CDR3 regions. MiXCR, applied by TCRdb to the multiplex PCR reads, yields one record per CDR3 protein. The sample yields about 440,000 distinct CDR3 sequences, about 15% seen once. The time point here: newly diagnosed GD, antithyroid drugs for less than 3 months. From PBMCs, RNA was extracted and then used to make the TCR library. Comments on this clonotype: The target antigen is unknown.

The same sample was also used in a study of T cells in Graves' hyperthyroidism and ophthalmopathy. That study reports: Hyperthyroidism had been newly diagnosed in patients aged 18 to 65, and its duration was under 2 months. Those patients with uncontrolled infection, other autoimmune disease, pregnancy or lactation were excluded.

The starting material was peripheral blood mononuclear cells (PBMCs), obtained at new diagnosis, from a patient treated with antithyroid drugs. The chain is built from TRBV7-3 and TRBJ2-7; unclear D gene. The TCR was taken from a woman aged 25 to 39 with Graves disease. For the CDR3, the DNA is TGTGCCAGCAGCTTAAGCCCTAACTACGAGCAGTACTTC. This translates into CASSLSPNYEQYF.